This TCR beta chain was sequenced in a study of CD4 T cell repertoires in COVID-19. The repertoire was sequenced with immunoSEQ multiplex PCR; TCRdb's copy has only in-frame clones and lacks some. Of fewer than 100,000 clones listed, roughly four fifths are singletons. Germline V CDR1 and CDR2: SGHNT, YYREEE (reference sequence). The V and J ends lost 4 bases and 4 bases respectively, with 17 bases between them. This CDR3 comprises 15 residues. Turning to this clone: The antigen remains undetermined.

The study, taken as a whole, reports: Several top expanded SARS-CoV-2-reactive clonotypes were shared by two or three memory subsets.

The rearrangement links TRBV5-4 to TRBJ1-1; D is uncertain. The sequence was collected from a human donor who had COVID-19. This material consisted of CD4+ T cells from peripheral blood, taken after recovery from COVID-19. CDR3: CASSKDPKGLTEAFF. CDR3 sequence (DNA): TGTGCCAGCAGCAAAGATCCGAAGGGTCTCACTGAAGCTTTCTTT.